This entry lists 31 T cell receptor beta chains sequenced from one sample in a study of OX40 agonist ivuxolimab in advanced cancers. Profiled with immunoSEQ multiplex PCR; TCRdb holds only in-frame clones, not every one. The table shows under 85,000 clones, with around 86% occurring only once. This specimen consisted of CD4+ or CD8+ T cells sorted from blood, obtained in a trial of the OX40 agonist ivuxolimab. These receptors were obtained from an adult with an advanced solid tumor such as melanoma, head and neck, liver or kidney cancer.

This clone was detected only once. The chain recombines TRBV6-5 with TRBJ1-6, with D possibly being TRBD1 (5 bases). CDR1 MNHEY and CDR2 SVGAGI come from the germline V gene. The CDR3 extends over 15 amino acids. Trimming shortened V by 6 bases and J by 7 bases, and 16 bases separated the two germline ends. The CDR3 nucleotides read TGTGCCAGCAGCCCCTTAGGGGCTCGAAATTCACCCCTCCACTTT. It yields the protein CASSPLGARNSPLHF.

The CDR3 DNA follows: TGTGCCAGCAGCAAGGGGCGGGAGGTTACGCAGTATTTT. It yields the protein CASSKGREVTQYF. The chain couples TRBV7-2 to TRBJ2-3, with TRBD2 matching over 8 bases. The CDR3 contains 13 residues. Germline CDR1 and CDR2: SGHTA and FQGNSA. V lost 5 bases to trimming and J lost 8 bases; unmatched junction nucleotides: 6. The full variable domain, rest sourced from reference TRBV7-2 and TRBJ2-3, is GAGVSQSPSNKVTEKGKDVELRCDPISGHTALYWYRQSLGQGLEFLIYFQGNSAPDKSGLPSDRFSAERTGGSVSTLTIQRTQQEDSAVYLCASSKGREVTQYFGPGTRLTVL.

The chain carries TRBV2 and TRBJ1-4, with D unclear. Trimming cost V 8 bases and J 0 bases, with 7 bases left between them. CDR1 and CDR2 from the germline V gene are SNHLY and FYNNEI. The CDR3 loop spans 13 amino acids. The chain's CDR3 is CASRKTTNEKLFF. The CDR3 DNA is TGTGCCAGCCGGAAGACAACTAATGAAAAACTGTTTTTT.

As for this clone: Other DNA sequences of this sample code for an identical CDR3. V usage is TRBV6-5 and J usage is TRBJ2-7, with a possible D match to TRBD1 (6 bases). Germline CDR1 and CDR2: MNHEY and SVGAGI. CDR3 length: 13 amino acids. Trimming shortened V by 3 bases and J by 6 bases, and 12 bases separated the two germline ends. CDR3 sequence: CASSYPDRREQYF. CDR3 coding DNA: TGTGCCAGCAGTTATCCGGACAGACGCGAGCAGTACTTC.

The chain employs TRBV9 and TRBJ2-5; D gene uncertain. The CDR3 loop spans 14 amino acids. The germline V gene has CDR1 SGDLS and CDR2 YYNGEE. V was clipped by 0 bases and J by 1 base, with 7 bases between them. The chain's CDR3 is CASSVGGAQETQYF. The CDR3 DNA follows: TGTGCCAGCAGCGTAGGAGGAGCCCAAGAGACCCAGTACTTC.

This chain joins TRBV18 and TRBJ2-1, with D tentatively TRBD1 or TRBD2 (6 bases each). This CDR3 region has 14 residues. Deletions cut 4 bases from V and 1 base from J, with 8 bases between. Per the germline V gene, CDR1 is KGHSH and CDR2 is LQKENI. CDR3 bases: TGTGCCAGCTCACAGGGGGGATCCTACAATGAGCAGTTCTTC. This sequence encodes CASSQGGSYNEQFF.

The gene calls are TRBV9 and TRBJ1-1, with 7 positions matching TRBD1. The germline V gene has CDR1 SGDLS and CDR2 YYNGEE. The CDR3 length is 17 residues. The V and J ends lost 0 bases and 1 base, in that order; junction bases with no gene match: 9. CDR3: CASSVGAGGKWNTEAFF. DNA of the CDR3: TGTGCCAGCAGCGTAGGAGCAGGGGGTAAGTGGAACACTGAAGCTTTCTTT.

The V call is TRBV29-1, the J call TRBJ1-3; tentative D call: TRBD1 (6 bases). Between the trimmed V and J ends, which lost 3 bases and 4 bases, there was a span of 19 bases. The germline CDR1 and CDR2 sequences are SQVTM and ANQGSEA. The CDR3 length is 16 residues. CDR3 nucleotides: TGCAGCGTTGACGACGGGGGCGGTATGGGAGGAAACACCATATATTTT. Its protein product is CSVDDGGGMGGNTIYF.

Only one count was recorded for this clone. The genes are TRBV5-1 and TRBJ2-7; TRBD1 matches 9 bases. The germline V gene encodes CDR1 SGHRS and CDR2 YFSETQ. The CDR3 is made up of 14 amino acids. Losses at the gene ends were 3 bases for V and 2 bases for J; bases not matched to a gene: 3. CDR3 residues: CASSSRDRAYEQYF. The CDR3 region has the DNA TGCGCCAGCAGCTCTAGGGACAGGGCCTACGAGCAGTACTTC.

This chain connects TRBV19 to TRBJ2-5; 11 nucleotides line up with TRBD2. Germline CDR1 LNHDA, CDR2 SQIVND (reference sequence). J gave up 7 bases and V 3 bases, and 7 bases lay outside the gene matches. The CDR3 is 15 residues long. DNA for the CDR3: TGTGCCAGTAGTATTAGTCTAGCGGGAGGTGGGACCCAGTACTTC. Its translation: CASSISLAGGGTQYF.

In nucleotides, the CDR3 is TGTGCCAGCAGCCCGATTTCGGGGGCCAACGTCCTGACTTTC. This codes for CASSPISGANVLTF. The chain uses TRBV2 and TRBJ2-6, with unresolved D. V was shortened by 6 bases and J by 4 bases, with 10 bases between the two germline ends. The CDR3 contains 14 residues. Germline assignment: CDR1 SNHLY and CDR2 FYNNEI. The full variable domain, rest sourced from reference TRBV2 and TRBJ2-6, is EPEVTQTPSHQVTQMGQEVILRCVPISNHLYFYWYRQILGQKVEFLVSFYNNEISEKSEIFDDQFSVERPDGSNFTLKIRSTKLEDSAMYFCASSPISGANVLTFGAGSRLTVL.

The genes are TRBV7-6 and TRBJ2-7; 10 bases are a match to TRBD2. The V gene end was trimmed by 4 bases and the J gene end by 7 bases; junction bases not matched to a gene: 13. The CDR3 consists of 16 residues. Germline values: CDR1 SGHVS, CDR2 FNYEAQ. This chain's CDR3 is CASSSLSGRASGEQYF. CDR3 in DNA: TGTGCCAGCAGCTCTTTGAGCGGGAGGGCTTCGGGTGAGCAGTACTTC.

J is TRBJ2-7 and V is TRBV6-5; no clear D. Trimming took 1 base from V and 6 from J, leaving 4 bases between them. This CDR3 contains 11 residues. Germline values: CDR1 MNHEY, CDR2 SVGAGI. The chain's CDR3 is CASSYWSEQYF. CDR3 nucleotide sequence: TGTGCCAGCAGTTACTGGTCCGAGCAGTACTTC.

The CDR3 nucleotides are TGCGCCAGCAGCTTGGCACGGGGAAACACTGAAGCTTTCTTT. This sequence encodes CASSLARGNTEAFF. The chain has TRBV5-1 and TRBJ1-1; D is uncertain. CDR1 and CDR2 from the germline V gene are SGHRS and YFSETQ. V lost 0 bases, J lost 2 bases, and 8 bases lay in between. The CDR3 is made up of 14 amino acids.

This clone has a handful of counts. The rearrangement uses TRBV4-3 and TRBJ2-5; the D gene is possibly TRBD2 (6 bases). Trimming shortened V by 0 bases and J by 7 bases, and 18 bases separated the two germline ends. CDR3 length: 16 amino acids. Per the germline V gene, CDR1 is LGHNA and CDR2 is YSLEER. Here the CDR3 DNA reads TGCGCCAGCAGCCAAGAGGTGGTTCGGCGGAGGGTGACCCAGTACTTC. Translated, it gives CASSQEVVRRRVTQYF.

The V gene is TRBV11-2, the J gene TRBJ2-5, with unresolved D. Trimming stripped 5 bases from V and 1 base from J, with 20 bases between. Germline V CDR1 and CDR2: SGHAT, FQNNGV. The CDR3 sequence is 17 residues long. The CDR3 nucleotides read TGTGCCAGCAGCCCCATACTTCGGAACAGCCTCCAAGAGACCCAGTACTTC. Translated, it gives CASSPILRNSLQETQYF.

The V and J genes are TRBV7-3 and TRBJ2-7, with a possible D match to TRBD1 (5 bases). With 5 bases removed from V and 1 base from J, the gap between germline ends came to 12 bases. There are 14 residues in the CDR3. The germline V gene has CDR1 SGHTA and CDR2 FQGTGA. The DNA of the CDR3 is TGTGCCAGCAGCCCGACCCAGGGATCCTACGAGCAGTACTTC. It is translated as CASSPTQGSYEQYF.

The genes are TRBV29-1 and TRBJ2-1, with D tentatively TRBD1 (5 bases). The CDR3 extends over 12 amino acids. V was cut by 1 base and J by 10 bases, with 11 bases left in between. Germline V lookup: CDR1 SQVTM, CDR2 ANQGSEA. The CDR3 DNA sequence: TGCAGCGTTGAAGTGGGGCGGACGGAGCAGTTCTTC. It specifies CSVEVGRTEQFF.

This chain uses TRBV5-1 with TRBJ2-2, with unresolved D. Trimming pared 2 bases from V and 3 bases from J, leaving 14 bases between. Germline assignment: CDR1 SGHRS and CDR2 YFSETQ. The CDR3 loop spans 16 amino acids. This CDR3 is CASSFHARTDTGELFF. CDR3 DNA: TGCGCCAGCAGCTTCCACGCCCGAACAGACACCGGGGAGCTGTTTTTT. Supplemented by reference TRBV5-1 and TRBJ2-2, the full variable domain reads KAGVTQTPRYLIKTRGQQVTLSCSPISGHRSVSWYQQTPGQGLQFLFEYFSETQRNKGNFPGRFSGRQFSNSRSEMNVSTLELGDSALYLCASSFHARTDTGELFFGEGSRLTVL.

In its sample, this clone was seen a few times. This rearrangement joins TRBV5-5 to TRBJ1-2, with D unclear. V was shortened by 4 bases and J by 2 bases, with 12 bases between the two germline ends. CDR1 and CDR2 (germline): SGHKS, YYEKEE (reference sequence). CDR3 length equals 14 residues. The CDR3 reads CASSTSETNYGYTF. The CDR3 bases are TGTGCCAGCAGCACCTCTGAAACCAACTATGGCTACACCTTC.

This clone was seen a handful of times. The chain couples TRBV7-8 to TRBJ2-7; D is undetermined. Trimming removed 5 bases from V and 8 bases from J, with 22 bases in between. The CDR3 is 15 residues long. Germline loops: CDR1 SGHVS, CDR2 FQNEAQ. The CDR3 sequence: CASSPRRVGLDKQYF. The CDR3 nucleotides read TGTGCCAGCAGCCCTAGGCGAGTTGGCCTAGATAAGCAGTACTTC. Variable domain in full (rest from reference TRBV7-8 and TRBJ2-7): GAGVSQSPRYKVAKRGQDVALRCDPISGHVSLFWYQQALGQGPEFLTYFQNEAQLDKSGLPSDRFFAERPEGSVSTLKIQRTQQEDSAVYLCASSPRRVGLDKQYFGPGTRLTVT.

This chain joins TRBV2 and TRBJ2-7, with TRBD1 identical over 9 bases. Germline CDR1 is SNHLY and CDR2 is FYNNEI. CDR3 length: 14 residues. The V and J ends lost 6 bases and 7 bases, in that order; junction bases with no gene match: 10. This CDR3 is CASRDRDRVGEQYF. As DNA, the CDR3 is TGTGCCAGCAGGGACCGGGACAGGGTGGGAGAGCAGTACTTC.

This chain uses TRBV25-1 with TRBJ1-2; unclear D gene. The germline V gene has CDR1 MGHDK and CDR2 SYGVNS. The CDR3 runs 17 residues. V was pared by 5 bases and J by 1 base, with 20 bases between. The CDR3 DNA follows: TGTGCCAGCAGTCCCCGCCGGACTATACTAGATAACTATGGCTACACCTTC. Protein product: CASSPRRTILDNYGYTF.

The chain carries TRBV7-9 and TRBJ2-4, with 9 bases lining up with TRBD1. This CDR3 is 13 amino acids long. CDR1 is SEHNR, CDR2 FQNEAQ, per germline (reference sequence). The J segment lost 12 bases and the V segment lost 5 bases, leaving 8 bases of the junction unmatched. The chain's CDR3 is CASSPEGTGYQYF. As DNA, the CDR3 is TGTGCCAGCAGCCCCGAGGGGACAGGGTATCAGTACTTC.

The chain recombines TRBV29-1 with TRBJ2-4; no clear D. Germline V CDR1 and CDR2: SQVTM, ANQGSEA. CDR3 length equals 12 residues. Trimming pared 3 bases from V and 8 bases from J, leaving 11 bases between. CDR3 in DNA: TGCAGCGTTGAGACGGGTTTTGACATTCAGTACTTC. Amino acids: CSVETGFDIQYF.

The chain has TRBV21-1 and TRBJ1-5; the table gives TRBD1 as D, unverified against the DNA. TRBV21-1 is described as a pseudogene. This CDR3 comprises 15 residues. This CDR3 reads CAREPGTAHNQPQHF. CDR3 bases: TGTGCCAGGGAGCCCGGGACAGCTCATAATCAGCCCCAGCATTTT.

This rearrangement joins TRBV29-1 to TRBJ1-2; possible D gene TRBD1, 5 bases. Between the trimmed V and J ends, which lost 3 bases and 1 base, there was a span of 6 bases. The CDR3 has 12 amino acids. Looked up from germline, CDR1 is SQVTM and CDR2 is ANQGSEA. The CDR3 loop is CSVDRDNYGYTF. The DNA for the CDR3 is TGCAGCGTTGACAGGGATAACTATGGCTACACCTTC.

J is TRBJ1-5 and V is TRBV5-1; 10 bases map to TRBD1. Germline trimming cut 0 bases from V and 1 base from J; bases unmatched to any gene: 1. Germline CDR1 and CDR2: SGHRS and YFSETQ. This CDR3 is built from 16 residues. CDR3 sequence (DNA): TGCGCCAGCAGCTTGGGGGGACAGGGGAGCAATCAGCCCCAGCATTTT. Translating gives CASSLGGQGSNQPQHF.

The chain is built from TRBV6-5 and TRBJ1-2, with TRBD1 matching over 10 bases. The CDR3 is 13 residues long. Germline CDR1 reads MNHEY; CDR2 reads SVGAGI. The ends lost 2 bases at V and 7 bases at J; junction bases unmatched: 1. The CDR3 nucleotides read TGTGCCAGCAGTTACGGGGACAGGGGTGGCTACACCTTC. Its protein product is CASSYGDRGGYTF.

The CDR3 loop reads CASSPPVWGATQDTNQPQHF. CDR3 in DNA: TGCGCCAGCAGTCCGCCCGTTTGGGGGGCAACTCAAGACACCAATCAGCCCCAGCATTTT. The chain carries TRBV23-1 and TRBJ1-5; a weak D match, TRBD1 (6 bases). TRBV23-1 is identified as an open reading frame with a role that is uncertain. The CDR3 has 20 residues. V was cut by 4 bases and J by 3 bases, with 28 bases left in between.

This clone was seen just once. This chain uses TRBV15 with TRBJ2-1, with TRBD1 as a possible D gene (5 bases). CDR3 length: 15 residues. CDR1 and CDR2 (germline): LNHNV, YYDKDF (reference sequence). The V end lost 0 bases, the J end lost 10 bases, and 16 bases lay between the germline ends. This chain's CDR3 is CATSRDAAPPGEQFF. CDR3 coding DNA: TGTGCCACCAGCAGAGATGCGGCACCCCCAGGGGAGCAGTTCTTC.